In this sample, the clone carrying this TCR beta chain turned up a few times. Its antigen is currently unknown. The length of the CDR3 is 13 residues. V lost 2 bases, J lost 3 bases, and 9 bases lay in between. The germline V gene encodes CDR1 SGHRS and CDR2 YFSETQ. The source of the sample is a study of cytomegalovirus exposure and HLA in healthy donors. PCR used 60 Vbeta primers and 13 Jbeta primers. The method was immunoSEQ multiplex PCR; TCRdb's version includes in-frame clones alone and lacks a portion of them. Of 150,000 to 200,000 clones listed, around 77% are singletons. Study-level findings and limits: A previous analysis found most TCR beta V segments productive roughly 90% or roughly 30% of the time. As a later analysis showed, several of the most significant clusters appeared to be linked to common viral pathogens. 87-base-pair reads could not separate some V segments, including TRBV6-2 and TRBV6-3.

This receptor was identified in a man aged 25-45 years in good health and CMV-seronegative. Input material: PBMCs. The chain carries TRBV5-1 and TRBJ2-7; a possible D gene is TRBD1 (5 bases). The CDR3: CASSLGQYYEQYF. Here the CDR3 DNA reads TGCGCCAGCAGCTTAGGACAATACTACGAGCAGTACTTC. Complete variable domain (other parts from reference TRBV5-1 and TRBJ2-7): KAGVTQTPRYLIKTRGQQVTLSCSPISGHRSVSWYQQTPGQGLQFLFEYFSETQRNKGNFPGRFSGRQFSNSRSEMNVSTLELGDSALYLCASSLGQYYEQYFGPGTRLTVT.